The 13 T cell receptor beta chains reported below all come from one sample, sequenced in a study of blood T cell repertoires in COVID-19 (dated by TCRdb to 2018 to 2021). Receptor amplification or capture employed the immunoSEQ multiplex PCR assay. TCRdb limited this immuneACCESS table to in-frame rearrangements with V and J called. A share of clones is missing; checked studies link under half to unresolved V genes, and the rest is unexplained. In all, the sample holds over 400,000 clones, and approximately 85% of those were seen once. The ten largest clones capture 3% to 3.5% of the sample. Specimen: peripheral blood. The source is a human donor in a cohort sampled during active COVID-19.

The gene calls are TRBV3-1 (or the pseudogene TRBV3-2) and TRBJ2-1, with D possibly being TRBD2 (5 bases). The CDR3 has 14 residues. V was cut by 4 bases and J by 5 bases, with 12 bases left in between. Germline V gene data show CDR1 as LGHDT and CDR2 as YNNKEL (reference sequence). The CDR3 nucleotides read TGTGCCAGCAGCCTTAGGACTCTTAACAATGAGCAGTTCTTC. Amino acids: CASSLRTLNNEQFF.

This clone was seen only a few times. The V call is TRBV7-2, the J call TRBJ2-7; weak D call: TRBD1 (6 bases). The germline gives CDR1 SGHTA, CDR2 FQGNSA. The CDR3 is 13 amino acids. Trimming took 1 base from V and 6 from J, leaving 10 bases between them. The CDR3 DNA reads TGTGCCAGCAGCTTAGTTACAGGGTCCGAGCAGTACTTC. Amino acids: CASSLVTGSEQYF.

This chain connects TRBV18 to TRBJ2-7, with a tentative D call TRBD2 (5 bases). Trimming shortened V by 0 bases and J by 3 bases, and 15 bases separated the two germline ends. CDR1 KGHSH and CDR2 LQKENI come from the germline V gene. The length of the CDR3 is 16 residues. CDR3 nucleotides: TGTGCCAGCTCACCACCCCGGGGTTCCAGCTTCTACGAGCAGTACTTC. Protein sequence: CASSPPRGSSFYEQYF.

This clone was observed a handful of times. This rearrangement joins TRBV7-2 to TRBJ2-7, with a weak D call TRBD2 (6 bases). This CDR3 comprises 14 residues. The V gene lost 3 bases and the J gene lost 3 bases, with 12 bases spanning the gap. Looked up from germline, CDR1 is SGHTA and CDR2 is FQGNSA. The CDR3: CASSFRDSLYEQYF. CDR3 DNA: TGTGCCAGCAGCTTCCGGGACTCCCTCTACGAGCAGTACTTC.

This chain connects TRBV24-1 to TRBJ1-1; D call uncertain. The CDR3 extends over 16 amino acids. Germline-derived CDR1 and CDR2 are KGHDR and SFDVKD. The ends were cut back, 3 bases at V and 0 bases at J, with 13 bases in the middle. The CDR3 reads CATSDPRRGMNTEAFF. Written as DNA, the CDR3 is TGTGCCACCAGTGATCCTAGGAGAGGAATGAACACTGAAGCTTTCTTT.

This clone was seen at least ten times. The V call is TRBV19, the J call TRBJ1-1; D might be TRBD1 (5 bases). Looked up from germline, CDR1 is LNHDA and CDR2 is SQIVND (reference sequence). Trimming left V 2 bases short and J 8 bases short, with 9 bases between. The CDR3 has 12 residues. CDR3 region: CASSILNREAFF. The CDR3 coding sequence is TGTGCCAGTAGTATATTGAACAGGGAAGCTTTCTTT.

This clone has just one count. The gene calls are TRBV14 and TRBJ1-2; D perhaps matches TRBD1 (5 bases). Between the trimmed V and J ends, which lost 2 bases and 5 bases, there was a span of 21 bases. CDR3 length equals 17 residues. The germline V gene encodes CDR1 SGHDN and CDR2 FVKESK. The CDR3 DNA follows: TGTGCCAGCAGCCAATCAGGGCGGATTATAAGTTCGTATGGCTACACCTTC. Residues: CASSQSGRIISSYGYTF. Drawing the rest from reference TRBV14 and TRBJ1-2, the complete variable domain is EAGVTQFPSHSVIEKGQTVTLRCDPISGHDNLYWYRRVMGKEIKFLLHFVKESKQDESGMPNNRFLAERTGGTYSTLKVQPAELEDSGVYFCASSQSGRIISSYGYTFGSGTRLTVV.

In DNA form, the CDR3 reads TGTGCCAGCAGTATAGGAGGATTATATGGCTACACCTTC. Translating gives CASSIGGLYGYTF. This chain links TRBV27 with TRBJ1-2; D remains ambiguous. The CDR3 totals 13 residues. Germline V gene data show CDR1 as MNHEY and CDR2 as SMNVEV (reference sequence). V shed 5 bases and J shed 5 bases, with 12 bases lying between them.

This clone was detected only once. The chain is built from TRBV5-1 and TRBJ1-1; 8 bases agree with TRBD1. The CDR3 runs 14 residues. J was trimmed by 4 bases and V by 3 bases; bases with no gene match: 5. Germline CDR1 reads SGHRS; CDR2 reads YFSETQ. In DNA, the CDR3 is TGCGCCAGCAGCTGGGGACAGGAATCCACTGAAGCTTTCTTT. Translation gives CASSWGQESTEAFF.

The chain is built from TRBV5-6 and TRBJ1-3; D gene ambiguous. CDR1 and CDR2 from the germline V gene are SGHDT and YYEEEE. Between the trimmed V and J ends, which lost 4 bases and 1 base, there was a span of 3 bases. The CDR3 consists of 12 residues. The CDR3 DNA follows: TGTGCCAGCAGCCTATCTGGAAACACCATATATTTT. It specifies CASSLSGNTIYF.

The rearrangement uses TRBV5-4 and TRBJ2-4; 9 nucleotides match TRBD1. The germline V gene encodes CDR1 SGHNT and CDR2 YYREEE (reference sequence). The CDR3 spans 14 residues. The trim removed 4 bases at V and 7 bases at J, leaving 6 bases unmatched. CDR3 in DNA: TGTGCCAGCAGCGAGGACAGGGGTCGGAACATTCAGTACTTC. As protein: CASSEDRGRNIQYF.

The CDR3 spells CASSLSTGTGELFF. In nucleotides, the CDR3 is TGTGCCAGCAGCCTCTCAACAGGGACCGGGGAGCTGTTTTTT. J is TRBJ2-2 and V is TRBV5-4, with a possible D match to TRBD1 (6 bases). Germline V CDR1 and CDR2: SGHNT, YYREEE (reference sequence). The CDR3 extends over 14 amino acids. V was trimmed by 4 bases and J by 5 bases, leaving 12 bases between them.

This chain uses TRBV6-1 with TRBJ1-5, with D perhaps TRBD1 (6 bases). The CDR3 totals 15 residues. Trimming pared 2 bases from V and 7 bases from J, leaving 15 bases between. Germline V lookup: CDR1 MNHNS, CDR2 SASEGT. CDR3 in DNA: TGTGCCAGCAGTGAACTGCAGGGGCAACGGCAGCCCCAGCATTTT. Translation gives CASSELQGQRQPQHF.